The 32 T cell receptor beta chains given below trace back to one sample, sequenced in a study of T cell changes during pregnancy in multiple sclerosis. The method was immunoSEQ multiplex PCR; TCRdb's version includes in-frame clones alone and lacks a portion of them. This table holds about 130,000 clones, 95% to 98% found once. The sample in question was peripheral blood, obtained after pregnancy. Every receptor here comes from a female donor with multiple sclerosis, enrolled in a pregnancy study.

The genes are TRBV27 and TRBJ1-4; no clear D gene. The CDR3 runs 13 residues. The V gene's germline CDR1 is MNHEY and CDR2 SMNVEV (reference sequence). The V gene lost 8 bases and the J gene lost 3 bases, with 10 bases spanning the gap. In nucleotides, the CDR3 is TGTGCCAGCGCGGATTTTGCTAATGAAAAACTGTTTTTT. This gives the protein CASADFANEKLFF.

The chain is built from TRBV18 and TRBJ2-2; D is possibly TRBD1 (5 bases). Looked up from germline, CDR1 is KGHSH and CDR2 is LQKENI. Trimming left V 0 bases short and J 6 bases short, with 11 bases between. The CDR3 is 15 amino acids. The CDR3 nucleotides are TGTGCCAGCTCACCACCGACACAGGCGCCCGGGGAGCTGTTTTTT. Amino acid sequence: CASSPPTQAPGELFF.

The chain couples TRBV7-9 to TRBJ2-2; a weak D match, TRBD2 (5 bases). CDR3 length equals 16 residues. Per the germline V gene, CDR1 is SEHNR and CDR2 is FQNEAQ (reference sequence). The V end was cut by 10 bases, the J end by 5 bases, with 23 bases between. The CDR3 protein is CATPEGPLLSTGELFF. Here the CDR3 DNA reads TGTGCCACCCCAGAGGGTCCTTTACTTAGTACCGGGGAGCTGTTTTTT.

This chain joins TRBV6-5 and TRBJ2-7, with a weak D call TRBD1 (5 bases). Germline assignment: CDR1 MNHEY and CDR2 SVGAGI. The V end was cut by 0 bases, the J end by 2 bases, with 11 bases between. The CDR3 has 15 amino acids. CDR3 region: CASSYSGVGTYEQYF. DNA of the CDR3: TGTGCCAGCAGTTACTCAGGGGTTGGCACCTACGAGCAGTACTTC.

This chain connects TRBV29-1 to TRBJ1-2; a possible D gene is TRBD1 (5 bases). With 4 bases removed from V and 6 bases from J, the gap between germline ends came to 15 bases. CDR1 and CDR2 (germline): SQVTM, ANQGSEA. This CDR3 has 13 residues. In nucleotides, the CDR3 is TGCAGCGTTGTATCAAGCCCAGGGAATGGCTACACCTTC. Translated: CSVVSSPGNGYTF.

This clone was seen only once. The V gene is TRBV9, the J gene TRBJ2-1; 9 nucleotides match TRBD2. The CDR3 is made up of 16 amino acids. The J segment lost 10 bases and the V segment lost 0 bases, leaving 11 bases of the junction unmatched. Germline V gives CDR1 SGDLS, CDR2 YYNGEE. For the CDR3, the DNA is TGTGCCAGCAGCGTAGATGGTAGCGGGAGTTGGGGGGAGCAGTTCTTC. It codes for CASSVDGSGSWGEQFF. The variable domain in full, completed from reference TRBV9 and TRBJ2-1, reads DSGVTQTPKHLITATGQRVTLRCSPRSGDLSVYWYQQSLDQGLQFLIQYYNGEERAKGNILERFSAQQFPDLHSELNLSSLELGDSALYFCASSVDGSGSWGEQFFGPGTRLTVL.

In this sample, this clone turned up once. The chain has TRBV7-2 and TRBJ2-1, with D hard to call. V was clipped by 5 bases and J by 0 bases, with 8 bases between them. Germline CDR1 SGHTA, CDR2 FQGNSA. This CDR3 region has 14 residues. Written as DNA, the CDR3 is TGTGCCAGCAGCCCCGGTGGCTCCTACAATGAGCAGTTCTTC. Translating gives CASSPGGSYNEQFF. The variable domain in full, completed from reference TRBV7-2 and TRBJ2-1, reads GAGVSQSPSNKVTEKGKDVELRCDPISGHTALYWYRQSLGQGLEFLIYFQGNSAPDKSGLPSDRFSAERTGGSVSTLTIQRTQQEDSAVYLCASSPGGSYNEQFFGPGTRLTVL.

The genes are TRBV29-1 and TRBJ2-5, with D perhaps matching TRBD2 (5 bases). V lost 1 base, J lost 0 bases, and 6 bases lay in between. CDR3 length: 13 residues. Germline assignment: CDR1 SQVTM and CDR2 ANQGSEA. In nucleotides, the CDR3 is TGCAGCGTTGAAGGGGAGAACCAAGAGACCCAGTACTTC. It specifies CSVEGENQETQYF.

V usage is TRBV4-2 and J usage is TRBJ2-1; a weak D match, TRBD1 (5 bases). V lost 0 bases and J lost 3, with 9 bases in between. The germline CDR1 and CDR2 sequences are LGHNA and YNFKEQ. There are 15 residues in the CDR3. Here the CDR3 DNA reads TGTGCCAGCAGCCAAGAAGAAAGGGGCTACAATGAGCAGTTCTTC. It specifies CASSQEERGYNEQFF.

The rearrangement links TRBV11-2 to TRBJ2-1; 10 bases fit TRBD2. After removal of 1 base from V and 5 bases from J, the junction contained 5 bases not matched to a gene. Germline values: CDR1 SGHAT, CDR2 FQNNGV. CDR3 length: 16 residues. The CDR3 is CASSLVGLAGDNEQFF. CDR3 DNA sequence: TGTGCCAGCAGCTTAGTTGGGCTAGCGGGAGACAATGAGCAGTTCTTC.

The genes are TRBV29-1 and TRBJ2-3; D remains unclear. The CDR3 is 11 residues long. V was clipped by 3 bases and J by 5 bases, with 6 bases between them. CDR1 is SQVTM and CDR2 is ANQGSEA in the germline V gene. CDR3 protein: CSVDSRDTQYF. CDR3 sequence (DNA): TGCAGCGTTGATTCTCGAGATACGCAGTATTTT.

This rearrangement joins TRBV14 to TRBJ2-7; TRBD2 matches at 9 bases. This CDR3 comprises 15 residues. V lost 4 bases and J lost 4; bases outside the gene matches: 8. The V gene's germline CDR1 is SGHDN and CDR2 FVKESK. Here the CDR3 DNA reads TGTGCCAGCAGCCGCCTATCAGCGGGGGGATACGAGCAGTACTTC. Residues: CASSRLSAGGYEQYF.

CDR3 sequence reads: CASSSGTSGRLDTQYF. Here the CDR3 DNA reads TGTGCCAGCAGCTCCGGGACTAGCGGGAGATTAGATACGCAGTATTTT. This chain uses TRBV5-6 with TRBJ2-3, with 14 bases lining up with TRBD2. Germline trimming cut 3 bases from V and 5 bases from J; bases unmatched to any gene: 5. This CDR3 is built from 16 residues. CDR1 and CDR2 from the germline V gene are SGHDT and YYEEEE.

This clone has a handful of counts. DNA of the CDR3: TGTGCCAGCGGTCCTGACAGGGGGGGGCCCCAGCATTTT. Protein sequence: CASGPDRGGPQHF. This sequence joins TRBV2 and TRBJ1-5; 9 bases align to TRBD1. The CDR3 covers 13 residues. Germline V gene data show CDR1 as SNHLY and CDR2 as FYNNEI. V gave up 8 bases and J gave up 9 bases; unmatched junction bases: 8.

The chain uses TRBV9 and TRBJ2-5, with a possible D match to TRBD1 (5 bases). Germline V CDR1 and CDR2: SGDLS, YYNGEE. Between the trimmed V and J ends, which lost 5 bases and 0 bases, there was a span of 8 bases. The CDR3 has 13 residues. For the CDR3, the DNA is TGTGCCAGCAGGGAAGGGGACCAAGAGACCCAGTACTTC. Translating gives CASREGDQETQYF.

This chain uses TRBV9 with TRBJ1-1, with a possible D match to TRBD1 (5 bases). V was trimmed by 3 bases and J by 3 bases, leaving 12 bases between them. Germline lookup yields CDR1 SGDLS and CDR2 YYNGEE. The CDR3 has 14 residues. Here the CDR3 DNA reads TGTGCCAGCAGCGCCAGGGCCCGGGACACTGAAGCTTTCTTT. Translation: CASSARARDTEAFF. The complete variable domain, with remaining parts taken from reference TRBV9 and TRBJ1-1, reads DSGVTQTPKHLITATGQRVTLRCSPRSGDLSVYWYQQSLDQGLQFLIQYYNGEERAKGNILERFSAQQFPDLHSELNLSSLELGDSALYFCASSARARDTEAFFGQGTRLTVV.

This rearrangement joins TRBV7-2 to TRBJ2-1; TRBD1 aligns across 10 bases. Germline CDR1 SGHTA, CDR2 FQGNSA. J lost 4 bases, V lost 4 bases, and 4 bases had no gene match. This CDR3 is 15 amino acids long. The CDR3 is CASSSDRGRYNEQFF. As DNA, the CDR3 is TGTGCCAGCAGCTCAGACAGGGGGCGATACAATGAGCAGTTCTTC.

The chain combines TRBV6-5 with TRBJ2-2; maybe TRBD2 (5 bases). The CDR3 runs to 14 residues. CDR1 MNHEY and CDR2 SVGAGI come from the germline V gene. Trimming left V 3 bases short and J 7 bases short, with 12 bases between. The CDR3 sequence: CASSYSEEYGELFF. The CDR3 DNA is TGTGCCAGCAGTTATAGCGAGGAATACGGGGAGCTGTTTTTT.

CDR3 DNA sequence: TGTGCCAGCAGTTACGGGCAGGGAACGGGTCAGCCCCAGCATTTT. The encoded protein is CASSYGQGTGQPQHF. The chain combines TRBV6-5 with TRBJ1-5, with D tentatively TRBD1 (5 bases). Trimming left V 2 bases short and J 6 bases short, with 14 bases between. CDR3 length: 15 amino acids. The V gene's germline CDR1 is MNHEY and CDR2 SVGAGI.

This chain joins TRBV4-3 and TRBJ2-1, with a tentative D call TRBD2 (6 bases). Trimming took off 0 bases at V and 0 bases at J, with 12 bases between the two ends. Germline CDR1 LGHNA, CDR2 YSLEER. The CDR3 covers 17 residues. The CDR3, as DNA: TGCGCCAGCAGCCAAGATGACCCCGGGAGCTCCTACAATGAGCAGTTCTTC. This translates into CASSQDDPGSSYNEQFF.

The CDR3 coding sequence is TGTGCCAGTAGTCCAATGGTCGGAGGCACTGAAGCTTTCTTT. This encodes CASSPMVGGTEAFF. V gene TRBV19 combines with J gene TRBJ1-1; D gene ambiguous. Trimming left V 5 bases short and J 4 bases short, with 14 bases between. The CDR3 length is 14 residues. Germline-derived CDR1 and CDR2 are LNHDA and SQIVND (reference sequence). The entire variable domain, with the rest obtained from reference TRBV19 and TRBJ1-1, is as follows: DGGITQSPKYLFRKEGQNVTLSCEQNLNHDAMYWYRQDPGQGLRLIYYSQIVNDFQKGDIAEGYSVSREKKESFPLTVTSAQKNPTAFYLCASSPMVGGTEAFFGQGTRLTVV.

The rearrangement uses TRBV11-3 and TRBJ1-1, with 10 bases fitting TRBD1. The germline V gene encodes CDR1 SGHNT and CDR2 YENEEA. V dropped 5 bases and J dropped 8; count of bases not matched to a gene: 5. The CDR3 loop spans 13 amino acids. The CDR3 DNA sequence: TGTGCCAGCAGCAAGGGACAGGGGTCAGAAGCTTTCTTT. It is translated as CASSKGQGSEAFF.

The chain carries TRBV29-1 and TRBJ2-1; a weak D match, TRBD1 (5 bases). The V end was cut by 4 bases, the J end by 1 base, with 8 bases between. The germline CDR1 and CDR2 sequences are SQVTM and ANQGSEA. The CDR3 has 13 residues. The CDR3 DNA reads TGCAGCGTTGGTCAGGGATCCTACAATGAGCAGTTCTTC. Amino acid sequence: CSVGQGSYNEQFF.

The V call is TRBV6-4, the J call TRBJ2-1; 8 bases match TRBD1. The CDR3 covers 15 residues. In germline, CDR1 is MRHNA, CDR2 SNTAGT. After removal of 2 bases from V and 6 bases from J, the junction contained 6 bases not matched to a gene. The CDR3: CASSDGQGRINEQFF. The CDR3 DNA sequence: TGTGCCAGCAGTGACGGACAGGGACGAATCAATGAGCAGTTCTTC.

The chain joins TRBV19 to TRBJ1-5; possibly TRBD1 for D (5 bases). Per the germline V gene, CDR1 is LNHDA and CDR2 is SQIVND (reference sequence). V shed 1 base and J shed 4 bases, with 8 bases lying between them. This CDR3 has 14 amino acids. CDR3 loop: CASSIAKGNQPQHF. DNA of the CDR3: TGTGCCAGTAGTATAGCTAAGGGGAATCAGCCCCAGCATTTT. The whole variable domain, filled in from reference TRBV19 and TRBJ1-5, reads DGGITQSPKYLFRKEGQNVTLSCEQNLNHDAMYWYRQDPGQGLRLIYYSQIVNDFQKGDIAEGYSVSREKKESFPLTVTSAQKNPTAFYLCASSIAKGNQPQHFGDGTRLSIL.

The rearrangement joins TRBV28 to TRBJ2-1; D is perhaps TRBD2 (6 bases). V dropped 8 bases and J dropped 3 bases, with 14 bases sitting between them. Germline CDR1 reads MDHEN; CDR2 reads SYDVKM. This CDR3 comprises 14 residues. CDR3 in amino acids: CASAKLGGYNEQFF. The CDR3 nucleotides read TGTGCCAGCGCGAAGTTGGGGGGCTACAATGAGCAGTTCTTC.

The rearrangement links TRBV5-8 to TRBJ2-2; 11 nucleotides agree with TRBD1. The CDR3 contains 17 residues. Losses at the gene ends were 4 bases for V and 3 bases for J; bases not matched to a gene: 8. CDR1 is SGHTS and CDR2 is YDEGEE in the germline V gene. CDR3 DNA sequence: TGTGCCAGCAGCCTGTGGACAGGGGGCATTGACACCGGGGAGCTGTTTTTT. Protein: CASSLWTGGIDTGELFF.

The genes are TRBV2 and TRBJ2-2; no clear D. CDR1 is SNHLY and CDR2 is FYNNEI in the germline V gene. The CDR3 extends over 12 amino acids. With 2 bases removed from V and 6 bases from J, the gap between germline ends came to 4 bases. CDR3 loop: CASSESAGELFF. The CDR3 DNA reads TGTGCCAGCAGTGAATCTGCCGGGGAGCTGTTTTTT. Combining the CDR3 with reference TRBV2 and TRBJ2-2 gives the whole variable domain EPEVTQTPSHQVTQMGQEVILRCVPISNHLYFYWYRQILGQKVEFLVSFYNNEISEKSEIFDDQFSVERPDGSNFTLKIRSTKLEDSAMYFCASSESAGELFFGEGSRLTVL.

The rearrangement joins TRBV27 to TRBJ1-2; 10 bases align to TRBD1. Germline V gene sequence: CDR1 MNHEY, CDR2 SMNVEV (reference sequence). Trimming at V came to 4 bases and at J to 6 bases, leaving 2 bases not matched to a gene. The CDR3 covers 13 residues. The CDR3 DNA follows: TGTGCCAGCAGTTCAGGGACAGGGGATGGCTACACCTTC. This gives the protein CASSSGTGDGYTF.

The chain combines TRBV5-1 with TRBJ2-7; tentative D call: TRBD1 (5 bases). The CDR3 covers 13 residues. V dropped 3 bases and J dropped 3 bases, with 10 bases sitting between them. The V gene's germline CDR1 is SGHRS and CDR2 YFSETQ. As DNA, the CDR3 is TGCGCCAGCAGCTCGGCAGGGATCTACGAGCAGTACTTC. It is translated as CASSSAGIYEQYF.

The rearrangement links TRBV19 to TRBJ1-5; TRBD1 aligns across 9 bases. V was clipped by 4 bases and J by 5 bases; unmatched bases: 6. The germline CDR1 and CDR2 sequences are LNHDA and SQIVND (reference sequence). This CDR3 spans 15 amino acids. CDR3: CASSTRDRADQPQHF. The CDR3, as DNA: TGTGCCAGTAGTACTCGGGACAGGGCAGATCAGCCCCAGCATTTT.

The rearrangement links TRBV29-1 to TRBJ2-5; the D gene is possibly TRBD1 (6 bases). Germline CDR1 is SQVTM and CDR2 is ANQGSEA. CDR3 length: 12 residues. The CDR3 bases are TGCAGTCTTGGACAGCCCGGGTTTCCCCAGTACTTC. Translated, it gives CSLGQPGFPQYF. Filled out from reference TRBV29-1 and TRBJ2-5, the complete variable domain reads SAVISQKPSRDICQRGTSLTIQCQVDSQVTMMFWYRQQPGQSLTLIATANQGSEATYESGFVIDKFPISRPNLTFSTLTVSNMSPEDSSIYLCSLGQPGFPQYFGPGTRLLVL.